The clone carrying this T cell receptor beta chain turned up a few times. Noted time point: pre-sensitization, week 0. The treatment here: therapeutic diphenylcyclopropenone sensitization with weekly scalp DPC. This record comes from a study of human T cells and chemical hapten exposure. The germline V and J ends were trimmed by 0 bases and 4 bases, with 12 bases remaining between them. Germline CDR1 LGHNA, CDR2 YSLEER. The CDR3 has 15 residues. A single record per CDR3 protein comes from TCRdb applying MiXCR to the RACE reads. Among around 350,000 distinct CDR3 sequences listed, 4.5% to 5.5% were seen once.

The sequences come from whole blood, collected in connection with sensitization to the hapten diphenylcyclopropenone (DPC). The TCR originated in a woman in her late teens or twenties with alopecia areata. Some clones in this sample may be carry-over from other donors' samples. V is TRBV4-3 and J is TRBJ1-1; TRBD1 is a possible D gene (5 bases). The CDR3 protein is CASSQDQGSLTEAFF. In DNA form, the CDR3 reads TGCGCCAGCAGCCAAGATCAGGGTTCCCTCACTGAAGCTTTCTTT.